A single sample is the source of the 28 T cell receptor beta chains below, sequenced in a study of shared clonotypes between healthy human individuals. In the naive CD8 group, cells lacked CD45RO and were positively selected for CCR7, so terminally differentiated effector memory CD45RA+ cells were left out. Repertoires were generated with immunoSEQ multiplex PCR, while TCRdb's copy carries only in-frame clones and drops some. The sample carries roughly 2.1 million clones, approximately 94% recorded once. The sample was naive CD8+ T cells from PBMCs. The receptors shown here come from a man younger than 30 in good health. Some clones in this sample may be carry-over from other donors' samples.

The rearrangement joins TRBV7-9 to TRBJ2-3; 15 bases match TRBD2. Germline V CDR1 and CDR2: SEHNR, FQNEAQ (reference sequence). This CDR3 spans 19 amino acids. Unmatched junction bases numbered 9, after V lost 5 bases and J lost 0 bases. DNA for the CDR3: TGTGCCAGCAGCCCCAAAGGACTAGCGGGAGGGTCTAGCACAGATACGCAGTATTTT. Encoded protein: CASSPKGLAGGSSTDTQYF.

This chain connects TRBV7-2 to TRBJ2-7, with 9 bases aligning to TRBD2. V dropped 8 bases and J dropped 5; count of bases not matched to a gene: 10. Germline loops: CDR1 SGHTA, CDR2 FQGNSA. The CDR3 has 14 amino acids. CDR3 residues: CASFAGTSFHEQYF. The DNA for the CDR3 is TGTGCCAGCTTCGCCGGGACTAGCTTCCACGAGCAGTACTTC.

The chain couples TRBV28 to TRBJ2-3; 9 nucleotides line up with TRBD2. Per germline, CDR1 MDHEN and CDR2 SYDVKM. CDR3 length: 16 amino acids. Unmatched junction bases numbered 12, after V lost 3 bases and J lost 8 bases. CDR3 DNA: TGTGCCAGCAGTTTGGATAGCGGGAGTATCGGGGGTACGCAGTATTTT. Translation gives CASSLDSGSIGGTQYF.

This chain uses TRBV11-2 with TRBJ2-1; 9 bases agree with TRBD1. CDR1 is SGHAT and CDR2 is FQNNGV in the germline V gene. CDR3 length: 16 residues. V trimming: 5 bases; J trimming: 4 bases; junction bases outside the gene matches: 9. The CDR3 region is CASSIIGQGIYNEQFF. CDR3 sequence (DNA): TGTGCCAGCAGCATCATAGGACAGGGGATTTACAATGAGCAGTTCTTC.

This chain uses TRBV27 with TRBJ2-1, with D possibly being TRBD2 (6 bases). CDR3 length: 17 residues. Trimming took 8 bases from V and 2 from J, leaving 22 bases between them. Germline lookup yields CDR1 MNHEY and CDR2 SMNVEV (reference sequence). In DNA, the CDR3 is TGTGCCAGCCATAGCAGTTTCTGGGACTCAACCTACAATGAGCAGTTCTTC. Residues: CASHSSFWDSTYNEQFF.

A note on this clone: The sample holds other DNA sequences that translate to the same CDR3. The chain uses TRBV5-6 and TRBJ2-7; tentatively, D is TRBD1 (6 bases). Trimming left V 0 bases short and J 5 bases short, with 12 bases between. The CDR3 totals 14 residues. Looked up from germline, CDR1 is SGHDT and CDR2 is YYEEEE. CDR3 region: CASSLVGQGHEQYF. Here the CDR3 DNA reads TGTGCCAGCAGCTTGGTCGGGCAGGGGCACGAGCAGTACTTC. The full variable domain, completed using reference TRBV5-6 and TRBJ2-7, is DAGVTQSPTHLIKTRGQQVTLRCSPKSGHDTVSWYQQALGQGPQFIFQYYEEEERQRGNFPDRFSGHQFPNYSSELNVNALLLGDSALYLCASSLVGQGHEQYFGPGTRLTVT.

The V gene is TRBV9, the J gene TRBJ1-2, with D uncertain. The germline V gene encodes CDR1 SGDLS and CDR2 YYNGEE. The CDR3 loop spans 14 amino acids. V was shortened by 4 bases and J by 3 bases, with 13 bases between the two germline ends. The CDR3 bases are TGTGCCAGCAGCCTGACCTACAAGGACTATGGCTACACCTTC. This sequence encodes CASSLTYKDYGYTF. The variable domain in full, completed from reference TRBV9 and TRBJ1-2, reads DSGVTQTPKHLITATGQRVTLRCSPRSGDLSVYWYQQSLDQGLQFLIQYYNGEERAKGNILERFSAQQFPDLHSELNLSSLELGDSALYFCASSLTYKDYGYTFGSGTRLTVV.

This chain links TRBV5-6 with TRBJ2-7, with D perhaps assigned TRBD1 or TRBD2 (5 bases each). Germline V gene sequence: CDR1 SGHDT, CDR2 YYEEEE. V lost 4 bases, J lost 6 bases, and 17 bases lay in between. There are 14 residues in the CDR3. The CDR3 reads CASSPGTGWGEQYF. As DNA, the CDR3 is TGTGCCAGCAGCCCGGGGACGGGATGGGGCGAGCAGTACTTC.

The chain employs TRBV19 and TRBJ1-2, with unresolved D. V was clipped by 4 bases and J by 5 bases, with 17 bases between them. The CDR3 has 15 residues. Germline V gene sequence: CDR1 LNHDA, CDR2 SQIVND (reference sequence). The DNA for the CDR3 is TGTGCCAGTAGTACCATCGACGGATATAGTTATGGCTACACCTTC. This encodes CASSTIDGYSYGYTF.

A single count supports this clone. This chain links TRBV27 with TRBJ2-3; TRBD1 agrees at 8 bases. The CDR3 spans 16 residues. Germline V gene lookup returns CDR1 MNHEY and CDR2 SMNVEV (reference sequence). V lost 3 bases and J lost 1; bases outside the gene matches: 6. The CDR3: CASSFVEDRGTDTQYF. CDR3 coding DNA: TGTGCCAGCAGTTTCGTTGAGGACAGGGGCACAGATACGCAGTATTTT.

This clone has just one count. The genes are TRBV4-3 and TRBJ1-2; D is uncertain. The CDR3 spans 15 residues. The V gene's germline CDR1 is LGHNA and CDR2 YSLEER. With 0 bases removed from V and 4 bases from J, the gap between germline ends came to 12 bases. In DNA, the CDR3 is TGCGCCAGCAGCCAAGAAACTTTTTTACCCTATGGCTACACCTTC. Residues: CASSQETFLPYGYTF.

The chain recombines TRBV6-5 with TRBJ1-2, with 8 bases matching TRBD1. V lost 5 bases to trimming and J lost 4 bases; unmatched junction nucleotides: 3. The CDR3 is made up of 13 amino acids. Germline assignment: CDR1 MNHEY and CDR2 SVGAGI. For the CDR3, the DNA is TGTGCCAGCAGTCGGGACAGGACCTATGGCTACACCTTC. It specifies CASSRDRTYGYTF.

This clone was recorded once. The chain joins TRBV6-5 to TRBJ1-1; D gene unclear. The CDR3 runs to 16 residues. V lost 0 bases to trimming and J lost 0 bases, with 11 bases between them. Germline assignment: CDR1 MNHEY and CDR2 SVGAGI. CDR3 sequence: CASSYSSLGMNTEAFF. In DNA, the CDR3 is TGTGCCAGCAGTTACTCTTCTCTGGGCATGAACACTGAAGCTTTCTTT.

The rearrangement joins TRBV7-9 to TRBJ2-3, with D maybe TRBD1 (6 bases). Trimming stripped 5 bases from V and 3 bases from J, with 15 bases between. CDR3 length: 15 residues. CDR1 and CDR2 from the germline V gene are SEHNR and FQNEAQ (reference sequence). The CDR3 DNA follows: TGTGCCAGCAGCCGGCCTAAAAGGGGGACAGATACGCAGTATTTT. Its translation is CASSRPKRGTDTQYF. Filled out from reference TRBV7-9 and TRBJ2-3, the complete variable domain reads DTGVSQNPRHKITKRGQNVTFRCDPISEHNRLYWYRQTLGQGPEFLTYFQNEAQLEKSRLLSDRFSAERPKGSFSTLEIQRTEQGDSAMYLCASSRPKRGTDTQYFGPGTRLTVL.

The chain recombines TRBV25-1 with TRBJ1-2; D uncertain. The germline V gene has CDR1 MGHDK and CDR2 SYGVNS. The CDR3 contains 15 residues. The V end lost 3 bases, the J end lost 3 bases, and 14 bases lay between the germline ends. CDR3 protein: CASSEGFASHYGYTF. Here the CDR3 DNA reads TGTGCCAGCAGTGAGGGGTTCGCCAGCCACTATGGCTACACCTTC.

Details on this clone: The identical CDR3 is also encoded by other nucleotide sequences in the sample. The gene calls are TRBV7-8 and TRBJ2-7; D could derive from TRBD1 or TRBD2 (5 bases each). V was pared by 4 bases and J by 2 bases, with 12 bases between. The germline CDR1 and CDR2 sequences are SGHVS and FQNEAQ. The CDR3 runs to 14 residues. The CDR3 DNA reads as TGTGCCAGCAGCTCCGGGACCGGGACCTACGAGCAGTACTTC. Its protein product is CASSSGTGTYEQYF.

The table lists this clone with a few counts. The sample contains more than one DNA sequence encoding this CDR3. The CDR3: CASSPGTVYEQYF. The CDR3 DNA is TGTGCCAGCAGCCCCGGGACAGTCTACGAGCAGTACTTC. The chain couples TRBV6-5 to TRBJ2-7; 7 bases agree with TRBD1. This CDR3 comprises 13 residues. Germline CDR1 is MNHEY and CDR2 is SVGAGI. V gave up 6 bases and J gave up 3 bases; unmatched junction bases: 5.

Worth noting for this clone: The same CDR3 also results from other DNA sequences found in this sample. The chain recombines TRBV10-1 with TRBJ2-7, with TRBD1 matching over 8 bases. The CDR3 consists of 13 residues. CDR1 and CDR2 from the germline V gene are WNHNN and SYGVQD (reference sequence). J gave up 3 bases and V 3 bases, and 1 base lay outside the gene matches. The DNA for the CDR3 is TGCGCCAGCAGTGAAACAGGGGGCTACGAGCAGTACTTC. Translated: CASSETGGYEQYF.

The rearrangement uses TRBV28 and TRBJ2-1, with 8 nucleotides matching TRBD2. This CDR3 has 18 amino acids. Germline CDR1 and CDR2: MDHEN and SYDVKM. The V gene end was trimmed by 1 base and the J gene end by 1 base; junction bases not matched to a gene: 9. CDR3 loop: CASSLLGGRIESYNEQFF. The DNA of the CDR3 is TGTGCCAGCAGTTTATTGGGCGGGAGGATTGAGTCCTACAATGAGCAGTTCTTC.

This clone turned up a few times. The gene calls are TRBV13 and TRBJ1-1; D remains ambiguous. This CDR3 is built from 11 residues. Trimming left V 11 bases short and J 5 bases short, with 12 bases between. Germline V CDR1 and CDR2: PRHDT, FYEKMQ (reference sequence). The DNA for the CDR3 is TGTGCCGGACGTTCGGGGACTGAAGCTTTCTTT. This codes for CAGRSGTEAFF.

The chain couples TRBV7-9 to TRBJ1-1; TRBD1 is a possible D gene (6 bases). There are 12 residues in the CDR3. CDR1 is SEHNR, CDR2 FQNEAQ, per germline (reference sequence). Trimming left V 5 bases short and J 5 bases short, with 9 bases between. CDR3 DNA sequence: TGTGCCAGCAGCAAAGACAGGACTGAAGCTTTCTTT. Translation: CASSKDRTEAFF.

The chain carries TRBV27 and TRBJ2-1; D remains unclear. Germline CDR1 MNHEY, CDR2 SMNVEV (reference sequence). This CDR3 has 14 amino acids. Trimming stripped 7 bases from V and 4 bases from J, with 14 bases between. The CDR3 sequence: CASKIGREYNEQFF. CDR3 in DNA: TGTGCCAGCAAGATCGGCAGAGAATACAATGAGCAGTTCTTC.

V gene TRBV28 combines with J gene TRBJ1-3; 7 nucleotides match TRBD1. The CDR3 runs 16 residues. Germline trimming cut 3 bases from V and 3 bases from J; bases unmatched to any gene: 8. Germline V gives CDR1 MDHEN, CDR2 SYDVKM. The CDR3 loop is CASSLAGGSFGNTIYF. As DNA, the CDR3 is TGTGCCAGCAGTTTGGCAGGGGGTTCCTTTGGAAACACCATATATTTT.

This clone was seen only a few times. J is TRBJ1-2 and V is TRBV9; the D gene is possibly TRBD1 (5 bases). CDR3 length: 16 amino acids. V was shortened by 3 bases and J by 8 bases, with 23 bases between the two germline ends. Germline CDR1 reads SGDLS; CDR2 reads YYNGEE. The CDR3 is CASSAWGPAVLSGYTF. The CDR3 coding sequence is TGTGCCAGCAGCGCGTGGGGACCTGCCGTATTGTCAGGCTACACCTTC.

V and J are TRBV9 and TRBJ2-2, with D uncertain. CDR1 is SGDLS and CDR2 is YYNGEE in the germline V gene. Trimming left V 0 bases short and J 0 bases short, with 15 bases between. CDR3 size: 18 residues. In nucleotides, the CDR3 is TGTGCCAGCAGCGTAGCGGCAGGACCGCAGCCGAACACCGGGGAGCTGTTTTTT. This gives the protein CASSVAAGPQPNTGELFF.

This chain links TRBV14 with TRBJ2-5; TRBD1 aligns across 7 bases. The CDR3 has 16 amino acids. The trim removed 1 base at V and 1 base at J, leaving 6 bases unmatched. Germline values: CDR1 SGHDN, CDR2 FVKESK. CDR3 sequence reads: CASSQGDSNFQETQYF. CDR3 DNA: TGTGCCAGCAGCCAAGGGGACAGCAACTTCCAAGAGACCCAGTACTTC.

This chain joins TRBV27 and TRBJ1-1; TRBD1 matches at 9 bases. V was pared by 1 base and J by 3 bases, with 9 bases of the junction left unmatched. Germline V lookup: CDR1 MNHEY, CDR2 SMNVEV (reference sequence). There are 17 residues in the CDR3. In DNA form, the CDR3 reads TGTGCCAGCAGTTTATACTCAACAGGGGGCGCTGACACTGAAGCTTTCTTT. Its protein product is CASSLYSTGGADTEAFF.

V is TRBV12-5 and J is TRBJ1-1, with D tentatively TRBD1 (6 bases). Germline assignment: CDR1 LGHNT and CDR2 FRNRAP. V was trimmed by 4 bases and J by 4 bases, leaving 16 bases between them. The CDR3 consists of 15 residues. The CDR3 DNA sequence: TGTGCTAGTGGTTCTCAACAGGGAGGGGTCACTGAAGCTTTCTTT. Its translation: CASGSQQGGVTEAFF.